This is a list of T cell receptor beta chains from one sample in a study of T cell responses to AZD1222 COVID-19 vaccine. Data came from immunoSEQ multiplex PCR; TCRdb stores just in-frame clones and leaves some out. The repertoire consists of about 100,000 clones, with about 88% occurring once and the leading ten covering about 1.8%. The specimen comprised peripheral blood, sampled on day 0 of AZD1222 vaccination. These receptors all come from an adult in good health. The CDR3 runs from the conserved cysteine through the conserved F or W. Fields, in order: clone size, J gene, V gene, D gene, CDR3 protein, CDR3 DNA. A D gene is named only where the DNA matches it firmly. The size entry is marked missing in some rows and otherwise reads once, few, many or a size class.

-,TRBJ1-4,TRBV4-3,-,CASSQDPGPRTNEKLFF,TGCGCCAGCAGCCAAGATCCAGGACCTCGCACTAATGAAAAACTGTTTTTT
-,TRBJ1-2,TRBV5-8,TRBD1,CASRPGTGNGYTF,TGTGCCAGCAGGCCCGGGACAGGGAATGGCTACACCTTC
-,TRBJ2-3,TRBV19,-,CASSISGTADTQYF,TGTGCCAGTAGTATTTCAGGTACCGCAGATACGCAGTATTTT
-,TRBJ2-5,TRBV19,-,CASSIGVRETQYF,TGTGCCAGTAGTATTGGAGTAAGGGAGACCCAGTACTTC
-,TRBJ2-5,TRBV6-2/TRBV6-3,TRBD2,CASSFDSGRGEETQYF,TGTGCCAGCAGTTTCGATAGCGGGAGGGGAGAAGAGACCCAGTACTTC
once,TRBJ1-2,TRBV14,-,CASSQARAYGYTF,TGTGCCAGCAGCCAAGCTAGGGCCTATGGCTACACCTTC
-,TRBJ1-5,TRBV19,-,CASSAHQWGAGNQPQHF,TGTGCCAGTAGTGCCCATCAGTGGGGGGCTGGCAATCAGCCCCAGCATTTT
-,TRBJ2-5,TRBV9,TRBD1,CASSVGDSGQETQYF,TGTGCCAGCAGCGTAGGGGACAGCGGACAAGAGACCCAGTACTTC
once,TRBJ2-3,TRBV7-6,-,CASTPLPPGSSTDTQYF,TGTGCCAGCACCCCCCTCCCCCCCGGTTCAAGCACAGATACGCAGTATTTT
-,TRBJ2-7,TRBV7-3,TRBD2,CASSLEAGGPYEQYF,TGTGCCAGCAGCTTAGAAGCGGGGGGACCCTACGAGCAGTACTTC
-,TRBJ1-1,TRBV7-2,-,CASSLDRRIEAFF,TGTGCCAGCAGCTTAGATCGGCGGATTGAAGCTTTCTTT
-,TRBJ2-1,TRBV28,-,CASSLYSSYNEQFF,TGTGCCAGCAGTTTATACAGCTCCTACAATGAGCAGTTCTTC
-,TRBJ2-1,TRBV2,TRBD2,CASSDRLAGNNEQFF,TGTGCCAGCAGTGATCGACTAGCGGGTAACAATGAGCAGTTCTTC
-,TRBJ1-1,TRBV27,-,CASSHRRLNTEAFF,TGTGCCAGCAGTCACCGACGGCTGAACACTGAAGCTTTCTTT
-,TRBJ2-2,TRBV11-3,TRBD1,CASSLDGQDTGELFF,TGTGCCAGCAGCTTAGATGGACAGGACACCGGGGAGCTGTTTTTT
-,TRBJ2-2,TRBV11-3,-,CASSPKGITANTGELFF,TGTGCCAGCAGCCCCAAAGGGATCACCGCTAACACCGGGGAGCTGTTTTTT
-,TRBJ2-7,TRBV18,-,CASSPPSAGSHEQYF,TGTGCCAGCTCACCACCCTCCGCGGGAAGCCACGAGCAGTACTTC
-,TRBJ1-5,TRBV7-2,TRBD1,CASSLGRPLGTGHIQPQHF,TGTGCCAGCAGCTTAGGTCGCCCTTTAGGGACAGGGCATATTCAGCCCCAGCATTTT
-,TRBJ1-1,TRBV7-6,TRBD1,CASSKLKTGLNTEAFF,TGTGCCAGCAGCAAACTCAAGACAGGGCTGAACACTGAAGCTTTCTTT
few,TRBJ2-2,TRBV19,-,CASRIRTGLGGELFF,TGTGCCAGTAGGATTAGGACAGGACTAGGCGGGGAGCTGTTTTTT
-,TRBJ1-2,TRBV2,-,CASSEPGAQGYGYTF,TGTGCCAGCAGTGAGCCGGGGGCGCAAGGCTATGGCTACACCTTC
-,TRBJ2-3,TRBV6-2/TRBV6-3,TRBD2,CASSYRGGSRTDTQYF,TGTGCCAGCAGTTATCGGGGCGGGAGCCGCACAGATACGCAGTATTTT
-,TRBJ2-3,TRBV4-1,TRBD2,CASSYEAGGRDTQYF,TGCGCCAGCAGCTACGAAGCGGGAGGGAGAGATACGCAGTATTTT
-,TRBJ2-1,TRBV5-1,-,CASSLYGQSLDEQFF,TGCGCCAGCAGCTTGTATGGACAGTCATTGGATGAGCAGTTCTTC
-,TRBJ1-1,TRBV21-1,-,CASSRTTRASTEAFF,TGTGCCAGCAGCCGCACCACTCGGGCCAGCACTGAAGCTTTCTTT
-,TRBJ1-1,TRBV19,-,CASSTSDTPAAFF,TGTGCCAGTAGTACTTCGGACACCCCTGCCGCTTTCTTT